A selection of T cell receptor beta chains follows, all from one sample in a study of blood T cell repertoires in COVID-19. Produced via immunoSEQ multiplex PCR; TCRdb's table is partial and in-frame only. Altogether 310,000 or so clones are present, approximately 89% being singletons, with the ten largest covering about 2.2%. The specimen sequenced was peripheral blood. These receptors originate from a woman aged 25 to 39 with COVID-19, enrolled during active disease. CDR3s leave out the opening cysteine and the closing phenylalanine or tryptophan. Rows may omit the clone size; those that give it use once, few, many or a size class.

J gene: TRBJ1-1
V gene: TRBV5-4
clone size: NA
CDR3 protein: ASSFGQFMNTEAF

J gene: TRBJ1-4
V gene: TRBV30
clone size: NA
CDR3 protein: AWEGDEKLF

J gene: TRBJ1-2
V gene: TRBV20-1
clone size: NA
CDR3 protein: SAREERSYT

J gene: TRBJ1-2
V gene: TRBV7-9
clone size: NA
CDR3 protein: ASSINRDSYGYT

J gene: TRBJ2-7
V gene: TRBV10-3
clone size: few
CDR3 protein: AISDPSGRGYEQY

J gene: TRBJ2-6
V gene: TRBV27
clone size: NA
CDR3 protein: ASSYVTAGANVLT

J gene: TRBJ2-3
V gene: TRBV9
clone size: NA
CDR3 protein: ASSVDSSGSIGDTQY

J gene: TRBJ1-2
V gene: TRBV28
clone size: NA
CDR3 protein: ASSFPGARDGYT

J gene: TRBJ1-2
V gene: TRBV18
clone size: NA
CDR3 protein: ASSPEMDSYGYT

J gene: TRBJ2-1
V gene: TRBV19
clone size: NA
CDR3 protein: ASSDMRGPVGNEQF

J gene: TRBJ1-1
V gene: TRBV30
clone size: once
CDR3 protein: AWTRTGNTEAF

J gene: TRBJ2-2
V gene: TRBV6-5
clone size: NA
CDR3 protein: ASSYARGNTGELF

J gene: TRBJ1-2
V gene: TRBV28
clone size: NA
CDR3 protein: ASTPEPGNYGYT

J gene: TRBJ1-6
V gene: TRBV5-4
clone size: NA
CDR3 protein: ASSLDGRPNSPLH

J gene: TRBJ1-1
V gene: TRBV6-1
clone size: NA
CDR3 protein: ASSEGGQGGTEAF

J gene: TRBJ1-6
V gene: TRBV12-5
clone size: NA
CDR3 protein: ASGILQGLKSPLH

J gene: TRBJ1-4
V gene: TRBV7-2
clone size: NA
CDR3 protein: ASSLGNRANEKLF

J gene: TRBJ2-7
V gene: TRBV28
clone size: NA
CDR3 protein: ASSPFDEQY

J gene: TRBJ1-1
V gene: TRBV28
clone size: few
CDR3 protein: ASSWGGHGNTEAF

J gene: TRBJ1-2
V gene: TRBV5-1
clone size: NA
CDR3 protein: ASSLAVGDYGYT

J gene: TRBJ2-1
V gene: TRBV27
clone size: NA
CDR3 protein: ASSPLPVRLSNEQF

J gene: TRBJ2-1
V gene: TRBV11-3
clone size: NA
CDR3 protein: ASSTRQGARYNEQF

J gene: TRBJ1-2
V gene: TRBV5-4
clone size: NA
CDR3 protein: ASSLDGEYGYT

J gene: TRBJ2-6
V gene: TRBV2
clone size: NA
CDR3 protein: ASTASGSGANVLT

J gene: TRBJ1-4
V gene: TRBV5-5
clone size: NA
CDR3 protein: ASSPGDRGRVEKLF

J gene: TRBJ2-7
V gene: TRBV29-1
clone size: few
CDR3 protein: SVQTGTYLYEQY

J gene: TRBJ2-7
V gene: TRBV5-6
clone size: NA
CDR3 protein: ASSREGRESYEQY

J gene: TRBJ2-2
V gene: TRBV18
clone size: NA
CDR3 protein: ASSPALQVNTGELF

J gene: TRBJ2-1
V gene: TRBV5-4
clone size: NA
CDR3 protein: ASSLDRANEQF

J gene: TRBJ2-2
V gene: TRBV6-5
clone size: NA
CDR3 protein: ASSYRPTGGTGELF

J gene: TRBJ2-1
V gene: TRBV29-1
clone size: NA
CDR3 protein: SVEDLRTSKDSEQF

J gene: TRBJ1-5
V gene: TRBV6-5
clone size: NA
CDR3 protein: ASIVNRGGNQPQH

J gene: TRBJ2-1
V gene: TRBV11-2
clone size: NA
CDR3 protein: ASSLIGLADNEQF

J gene: TRBJ2-1
V gene: TRBV6-5
clone size: NA
CDR3 protein: ATNRAPDYEQF

J gene: TRBJ2-3
V gene: TRBV5-1
clone size: NA
CDR3 protein: ASSLQGMGSDTQY

J gene: TRBJ1-3
V gene: TRBV6-1
clone size: NA
CDR3 protein: ASSEVAGSGNTIY

J gene: TRBJ2-1
V gene: TRBV10-1
clone size: NA
CDR3 protein: ASKVVVLAGGEQF

J gene: TRBJ2-3
V gene: TRBV9
clone size: NA
CDR3 protein: ASSVGGSGDTQY

J gene: TRBJ2-7
V gene: TRBV3-1/TRBV3-2
clone size: NA
CDR3 protein: ASSPTTSVGEQY

J gene: TRBJ2-1
V gene: TRBV7-9
clone size: NA
CDR3 protein: ASSRLAHEQF

J gene: TRBJ2-7
V gene: TRBV5-4
clone size: NA
CDR3 protein: ASSLGLAETYEQY

J gene: TRBJ2-2
V gene: TRBV7-9
clone size: NA
CDR3 protein: ASSLALAAHTGELF

J gene: TRBJ1-4
V gene: TRBV28
clone size: once
CDR3 protein: ASSPSTAYNEKLF

J gene: TRBJ1-2
V gene: TRBV19
clone size: NA
CDR3 protein: ASSRTGGHYGYT

J gene: TRBJ1-2
V gene: TRBV4-1
clone size: NA
CDR3 protein: ASSPSGQIIAYGYT